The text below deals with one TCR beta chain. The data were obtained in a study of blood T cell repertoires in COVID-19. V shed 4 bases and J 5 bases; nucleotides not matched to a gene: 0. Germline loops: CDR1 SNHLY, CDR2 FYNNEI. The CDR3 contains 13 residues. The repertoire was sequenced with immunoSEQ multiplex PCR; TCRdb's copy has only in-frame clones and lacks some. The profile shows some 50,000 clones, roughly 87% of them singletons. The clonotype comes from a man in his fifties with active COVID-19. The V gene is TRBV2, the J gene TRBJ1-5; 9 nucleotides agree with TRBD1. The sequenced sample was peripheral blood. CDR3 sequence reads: CASSGDRDQPQHF. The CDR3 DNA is TGTGCCAGCAGTGGGGACAGGGATCAGCCCCAGCATTTT.